These T cell receptor beta chains were read from a single sample in a study of blood T cell repertoires in COVID-19. TCRdb's table, derived via immunoSEQ multiplex PCR, lists solely in-frame clones and lacks some. The sample records about 94,000 clones, around 87% being singletons. The sample consisted of peripheral blood. These receptors came from a human donor with acute or convalescent COVID-19. The donor label of this sample is uncertain. CDR3s include the opening cysteine and the closing phenylalanine or tryptophan.

V,CDR3
TRBV7-2,CASSLPRYNEQFF
TRBV5-6,CASSLEPGVYGYTF
TRBV10-3,CAISIQGGQETQYF
TRBV6-2/TRBV6-3,CASSYRRGSSGNTIYF
TRBV29-1,CSLYAREGNEQFF
TRBV18,CASSRGQGSLHF
TRBV28,CASSLPGPREDGYTF
TRBV6-5,CASSPDRHGYTF
TRBV5-8,CASSPRTVGGAEAFF
TRBV19,CASKNRSNQPQHF
TRBV11-2,CASSSLAGGQVQYF
TRBV5-4,CASSPTGIRNEQFF
TRBV5-1,CASSLAGTDTQYF